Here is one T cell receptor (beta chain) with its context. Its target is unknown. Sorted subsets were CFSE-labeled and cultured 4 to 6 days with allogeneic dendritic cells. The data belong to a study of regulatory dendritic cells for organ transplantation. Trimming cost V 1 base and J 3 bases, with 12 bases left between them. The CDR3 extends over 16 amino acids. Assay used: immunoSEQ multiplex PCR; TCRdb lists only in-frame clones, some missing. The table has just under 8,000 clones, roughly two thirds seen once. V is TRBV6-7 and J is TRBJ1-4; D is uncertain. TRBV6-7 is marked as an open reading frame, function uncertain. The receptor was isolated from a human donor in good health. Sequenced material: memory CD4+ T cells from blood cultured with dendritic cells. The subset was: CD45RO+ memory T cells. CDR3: CASSYWFSGANEKLFF. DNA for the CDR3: TGTGCCAGCAGTTACTGGTTTTCGGGAGCTAATGAAAAACTGTTTTTT.